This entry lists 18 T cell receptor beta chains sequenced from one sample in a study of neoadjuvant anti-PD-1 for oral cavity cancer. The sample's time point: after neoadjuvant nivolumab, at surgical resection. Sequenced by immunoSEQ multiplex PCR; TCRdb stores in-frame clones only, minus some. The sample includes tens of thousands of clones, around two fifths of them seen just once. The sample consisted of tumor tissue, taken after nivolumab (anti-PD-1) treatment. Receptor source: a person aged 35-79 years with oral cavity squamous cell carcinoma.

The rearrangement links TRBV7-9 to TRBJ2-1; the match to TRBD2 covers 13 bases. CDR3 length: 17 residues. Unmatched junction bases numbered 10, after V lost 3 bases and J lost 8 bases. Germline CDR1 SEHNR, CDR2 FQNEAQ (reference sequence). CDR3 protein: CASSFTLTSGGAYEQFF. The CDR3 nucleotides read TGTGCCAGCAGCTTTACCCTCACTAGCGGGGGGGCCTATGAGCAGTTCTTC.

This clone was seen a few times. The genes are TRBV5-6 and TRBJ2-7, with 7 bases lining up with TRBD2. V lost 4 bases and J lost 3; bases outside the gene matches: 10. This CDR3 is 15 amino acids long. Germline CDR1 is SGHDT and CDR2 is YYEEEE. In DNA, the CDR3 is TGTGCCAGCAGCCGATTGCTAGCGGCTCACTACGAGCAGTACTTC. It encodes CASSRLLAAHYEQYF.

The CDR3 bases are TGTGCCAGCAGTGAAGGAGGTCTAGCCCACATTCAGTACTTC. Translated, it gives CASSEGGLAHIQYF. This chain links TRBV2 with TRBJ2-4; a weak D match, TRBD2 (5 bases). The CDR3 spans 14 residues. V was trimmed by 1 base and J by 8 bases, leaving 12 bases between them. Germline values: CDR1 SNHLY, CDR2 FYNNEI.

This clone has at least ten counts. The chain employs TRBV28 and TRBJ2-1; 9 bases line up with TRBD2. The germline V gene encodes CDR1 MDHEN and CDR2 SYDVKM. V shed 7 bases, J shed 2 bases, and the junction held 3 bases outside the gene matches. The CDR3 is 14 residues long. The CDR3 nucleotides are TGTGCCAGCACTGCGGGAGGGCCCTACAATGAGCAGTTCTTC. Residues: CASTAGGPYNEQFF. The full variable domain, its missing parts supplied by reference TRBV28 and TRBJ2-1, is DVKVTQSSRYLVKRTGEKVFLECVQDMDHENMFWYRQDPGLGLRLIYFSYDVKMKEKGDIPEGYSVSREKKERFSLILESASTNQTSMYLCASTAGGPYNEQFFGPGTRLTVL.

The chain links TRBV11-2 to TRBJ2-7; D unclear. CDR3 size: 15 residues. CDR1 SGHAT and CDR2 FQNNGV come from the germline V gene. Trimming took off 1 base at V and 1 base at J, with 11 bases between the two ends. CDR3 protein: CASSLVGRRSYEQYF. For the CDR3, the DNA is TGTGCCAGCAGCTTAGTGGGCAGACGTTCCTACGAGCAGTACTTC.

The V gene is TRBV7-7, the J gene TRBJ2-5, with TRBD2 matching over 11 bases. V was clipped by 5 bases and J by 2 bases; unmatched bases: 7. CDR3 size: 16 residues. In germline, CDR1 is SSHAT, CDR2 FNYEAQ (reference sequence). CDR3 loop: CASSPTRLAGQETQYF. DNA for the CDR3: TGTGCCAGCAGCCCTACTCGACTAGCGGGACAAGAGACCCAGTACTTC. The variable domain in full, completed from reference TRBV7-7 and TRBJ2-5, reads GAGVSQSPRYKVTKRGQDVTLRCDPISSHATLYWYQQALGQGPEFLTYFNYEAQPDKSGLPSDRFSAERPEGSISTLTIQRTEQRDSAMYRCASSPTRLAGQETQYFGPGTRLLVL.

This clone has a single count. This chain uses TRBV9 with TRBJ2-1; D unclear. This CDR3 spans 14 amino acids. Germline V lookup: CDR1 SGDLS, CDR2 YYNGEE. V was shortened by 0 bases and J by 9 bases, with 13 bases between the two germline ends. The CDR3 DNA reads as TGTGCCAGCAGCGTAGGGTTGGGTACGGGTGAGCAGTTCTTC. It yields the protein CASSVGLGTGEQFF.

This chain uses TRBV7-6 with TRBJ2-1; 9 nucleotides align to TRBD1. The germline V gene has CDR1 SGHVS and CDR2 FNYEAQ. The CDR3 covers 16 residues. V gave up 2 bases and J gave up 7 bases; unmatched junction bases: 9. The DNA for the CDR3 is TGTGCCAGCAGCTTATGGGCCCGGGACAGGGAGAATGAGCAGTTCTTC. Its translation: CASSLWARDRENEQFF.

CDR3 loop: CASSLQYSPLHF. The CDR3 nucleotides read TGTGCCAGCAGCTTACAGTATTCACCCCTCCACTTT. The genes are TRBV11-3 and TRBJ1-6; D is ambiguous. CDR1 is SGHNT, CDR2 YENEEA, per germline. This CDR3 is built from 12 residues. Trimming pared 2 bases from V and 8 bases from J, leaving 4 bases between.

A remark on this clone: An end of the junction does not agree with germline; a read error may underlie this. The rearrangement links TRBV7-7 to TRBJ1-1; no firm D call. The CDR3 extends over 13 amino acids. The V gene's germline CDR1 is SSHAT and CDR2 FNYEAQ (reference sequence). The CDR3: CASSLSKNTEAFF. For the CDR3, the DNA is TGTGCTAGCAGCCTCTCCAAGAACACTGAAGCTTTCTTT.

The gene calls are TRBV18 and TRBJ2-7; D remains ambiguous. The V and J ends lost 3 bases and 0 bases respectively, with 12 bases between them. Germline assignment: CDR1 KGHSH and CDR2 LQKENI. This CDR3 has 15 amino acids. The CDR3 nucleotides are TGTGCCAGCTCACCCCGGACGGAACTCTCCTACGAGCAGTACTTC. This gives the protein CASSPRTELSYEQYF.

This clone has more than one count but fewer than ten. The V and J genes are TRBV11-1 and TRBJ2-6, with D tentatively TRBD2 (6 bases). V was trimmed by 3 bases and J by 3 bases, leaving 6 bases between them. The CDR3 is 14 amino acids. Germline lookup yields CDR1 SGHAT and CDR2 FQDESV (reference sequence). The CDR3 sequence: CASSLGGGANVLTF. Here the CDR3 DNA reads TGTGCCAGCAGCTTGGGAGGTGGGGCCAACGTCCTGACTTTC.

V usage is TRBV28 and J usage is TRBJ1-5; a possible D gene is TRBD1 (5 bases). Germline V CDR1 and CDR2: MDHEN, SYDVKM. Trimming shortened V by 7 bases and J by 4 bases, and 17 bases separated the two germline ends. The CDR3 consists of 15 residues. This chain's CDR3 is CASNLPGTGNQPQHF. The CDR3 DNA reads TGTGCCAGCAACCTACCCGGGACGGGGAATCAGCCCCAGCATTTT.

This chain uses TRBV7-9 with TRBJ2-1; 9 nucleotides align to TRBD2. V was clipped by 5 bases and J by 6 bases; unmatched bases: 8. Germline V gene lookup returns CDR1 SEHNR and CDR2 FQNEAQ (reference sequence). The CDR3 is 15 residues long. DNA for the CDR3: TGTGCCAGCAGCACCGCGGCGGGAGGGGTCAATGAGCAGTTCTTC. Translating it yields CASSTAAGGVNEQFF. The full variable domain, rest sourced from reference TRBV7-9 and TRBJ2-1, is DTGVSQNPRHKITKRGQNVTFRCDPISEHNRLYWYRQTLGQGPEFLTYFQNEAQLEKSRLLSDRFSAERPKGSFSTLEIQRTEQGDSAMYLCASSTAAGGVNEQFFGPGTRLTVL.

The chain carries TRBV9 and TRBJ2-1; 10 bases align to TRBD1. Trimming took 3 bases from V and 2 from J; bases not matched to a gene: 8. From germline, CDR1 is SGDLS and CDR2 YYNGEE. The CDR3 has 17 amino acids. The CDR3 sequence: CASSDPTGGFPYNEQFF. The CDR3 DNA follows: TGTGCCAGCAGCGACCCGACAGGGGGCTTCCCCTACAATGAGCAGTTCTTC.

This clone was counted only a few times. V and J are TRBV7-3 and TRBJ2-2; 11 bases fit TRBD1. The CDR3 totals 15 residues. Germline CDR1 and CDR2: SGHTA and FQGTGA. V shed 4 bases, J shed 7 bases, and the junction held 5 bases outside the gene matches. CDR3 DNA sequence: TGTGCCAGCAGCTCGGGACAGGGGGAGAGCGGGGAGCTGTTTTTT. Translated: CASSSGQGESGELFF.

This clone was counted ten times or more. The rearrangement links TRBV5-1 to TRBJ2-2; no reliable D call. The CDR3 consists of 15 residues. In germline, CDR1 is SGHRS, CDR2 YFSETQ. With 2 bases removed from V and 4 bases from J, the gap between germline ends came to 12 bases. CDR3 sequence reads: CASSFEAWGTGELFF. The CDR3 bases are TGCGCCAGCAGCTTCGAGGCTTGGGGCACCGGGGAGCTGTTTTTT. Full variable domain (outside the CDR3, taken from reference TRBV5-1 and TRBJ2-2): KAGVTQTPRYLIKTRGQQVTLSCSPISGHRSVSWYQQTPGQGLQFLFEYFSETQRNKGNFPGRFSGRQFSNSRSEMNVSTLELGDSALYLCASSFEAWGTGELFFGEGSRLTVL.

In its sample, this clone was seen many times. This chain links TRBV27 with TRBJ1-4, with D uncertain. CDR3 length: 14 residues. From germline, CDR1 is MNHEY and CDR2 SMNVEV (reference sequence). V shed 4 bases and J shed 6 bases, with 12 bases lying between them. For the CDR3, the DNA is TGTGCCAGCAGTTCTTTACAGCTTCATGAAAAACTGTTTTTT. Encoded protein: CASSSLQLHEKLFF.